A selection of T cell receptor beta chains follows, all from one sample in a study of blood T cell repertoires in COVID-19. Sequenced by immunoSEQ multiplex PCR; TCRdb stores in-frame clones only, minus some. The sample has about 74,000 clones, approximately 80% seen once. Sequenced: peripheral blood. The receptors here all came from a human donor in a cohort sampled during active COVID-19. Each CDR3 is given with its conserved first and last residue. D genes are given only for firm matches. Some rows have no size entry. The others give once, few or many, or a class for an expanded clone.

j_call d_call v_call clone_size cdr3_nt cdr3_aa
TRBJ2-3 - TRBV10-1 - TGCGCCAGCAGTGGACACGTCCGGGGGATCCGAAGCACAGATACGCAGTATTTT CASSGHVRGIRSTDTQYF
TRBJ2-3 - TRBV5-1 - TGCGCCAGCAGCCCACGGGCGGGGTTCCGCACAGATACGCAGTATTTT CASSPRAGFRTDTQYF
TRBJ2-2 TRBD1 TRBV9 few TGTGCCAGCAGCGCCTTCCTGAACAGGGGGAACACCGGGGAGCTGTTTTTT CASSAFLNRGNTGELFF
TRBJ1-2 TRBD1 TRBV4-1 once TGCGCCAGCAGCCAATTCCGAACAGGGGGCCTTGGTGGCTACACCTTC CASSQFRTGGLGGYTF
TRBJ2-7 - TRBV12-3/TRBV12-4 - TGTGCCAGCAGTTTTCAGCGGAGCTACGAGCAGTACTTC CASSFQRSYEQYF
TRBJ2-3 TRBD2 TRBV7-9 - TGTGCCAGCAGCTTGGGGCGGGGGGTTTCCACAGATACGCAGTATTTT CASSLGRGVSTDTQYF
TRBJ2-7 - TRBV7-9 few TGTGCCAGCAGCTTAGGACAGGACGAGCAGTACTTC CASSLGQDEQYF
TRBJ1-1 TRBD1 TRBV6-1 few TGTGCCAGCAGTGAATGGACAGGGGATGAAGCTTTCTTT CASSEWTGDEAFF
TRBJ1-1 TRBD1 TRBV3-1/TRBV3-2 - TGTGCCAGCAGCCATGCAGGGGGAGCTTTCTTT CASSHAGGAFF
TRBJ2-1 TRBD1 TRBV3-1/TRBV3-2 - TGTGCCAGCAGCGGAAGGGGGCCCTCCTACAATGAGCAGTTCTTC CASSGRGPSYNEQFF
TRBJ2-2 - TRBV3-1/TRBV3-2 - TGTGCCAGCAGCTTCAGGCTCCCCGGGGAGCTGTTTTTT CASSFRLPGELFF
TRBJ2-1 TRBD1 TRBV5-1 - TGCGCCAGCAGCGCAAGGGGACAGACCTACAATGAGCAGTTCTTC CASSARGQTYNEQFF
TRBJ2-1 TRBD2 TRBV7-3 - TGTGCCAGCAGCTTGGCCGGACTAGCGGGGGTCAATGAGCAGTTCTTC CASSLAGLAGVNEQFF
TRBJ1-2 TRBD1 TRBV28 - TGTGCCAGCAGTTCCCCGGGGGGACAGGGTTTCTATGGCTACACCTTC CASSSPGGQGFYGYTF
TRBJ1-1 - TRBV5-6 - TGTGCCAGCAGGTTTGGGGGCAACACTGAAGCTTTCTTT CASRFGGNTEAFF
TRBJ1-1 TRBD1 TRBV7-6 - TGTGCCAGCAGCTTAGTAGGCAGGGGGGACACTGAAGCTTTCTTT CASSLVGRGDTEAFF
TRBJ2-7 - TRBV4-1 few TGCGCCAGCAGCCCCTACCCACAGGGAGGGCAGAACGTCTACGAGCAGTACTTC CASSPYPQGGQNVYEQYF
TRBJ2-2 TRBD1 TRBV5-4 - TGTGCCAGCAGCTTGGGGGTGACAGGGACCGGGGAGCTGTTTTTT CASSLGVTGTGELFF
TRBJ1-1 TRBD1 TRBV5-6 - TGTGCCAGCAGGGAACAGGGGATGAACACTGAAGCTTTCTTT CASREQGMNTEAFF
TRBJ1-5 - TRBV19 many TGTGCCAGTAGTTGGACTCTCGCGTATCAGCCCCAGCATTTT CASSWTLAYQPQHF
TRBJ1-1 - TRBV29-1 - TGCAGCGTTCGAAGAAGGGGAACTGAAGCTTTCTTT CSVRRRGTEAFF
TRBJ2-5 - TRBV5-1 few TGCGCCAGCAGCCCTGGACATATCGAGACCCAGTACTTC CASSPGHIETQYF
TRBJ2-5 TRBD1 TRBV11-3 - TGTGCCAGCAGCGACAGGGGGCAGGGGACCCAGTACTTC CASSDRGQGTQYF
TRBJ2-3 TRBD2 TRBV6-5 once TGTGCCAGCAGCCTAGCGGGGCTTCGGGATACGCAGTATTTT CASSLAGLRDTQYF
TRBJ2-2 TRBD2 TRBV19 once TGTGCCAGTAGTAGGGCTAGCGGGCCACGGAGGGGGAGCACCGGGGAGCTGTTTTTT CASSRASGPRRGSTGELFF
TRBJ2-3 TRBD2 TRBV3-1/TRBV3-2 - TGTGCCAGCAGAACTAGCGGGGGAAGAGATACGCAGTATTTT CASRTSGGRDTQYF
TRBJ1-2 TRBD1 TRBV27 - TGTGCCAGCAGTTTGACGACAGGGAGGAGCGGCTACACCTTC CASSLTTGRSGYTF
TRBJ2-1 - TRBV15 - TGTGCCACCGGCCGGGCGAGGGTGAGCGATGAGCAGTTCTTC CATGRARVSDEQFF